Following are 23 T cell receptor beta chains from one sample sequenced in a study of T-cell memory formation after mild COVID-19 (dated by TCRdb to about 2021). The receptor library was made with 5' RACE. The reads were generated on an Illumina NovaSeq 6000. TCRdb reanalyzed the raw reads on its own, using fastp at Q25 for trimming and MiXCR for clone calling, and kept in-frame beta chains. Merged by CDR3 protein, the rows form single entries marked with the most common genes and DNA. The sample table shows 340,000 or so distinct CDR3 sequences, and roughly 13% are seen once. Of the sample, over 20% falls within the top ten clones. Sequenced input: PBMCs or a T cell subset sorted from them (not recorded which). The receptors were gathered from a man between 18 and 35 years old who had mild COVID-19 (a few samples of this study predate the infection). The sample titles of this study are shuffled in the database, so cell type and time point are left out; the donor was told from shared clones.

V and J are TRBV5-5 and TRBJ2-3; TRBD1 might be the D (5 bases). This CDR3 has 13 amino acids. CDR1 and CDR2 (germline): SGHKS, YYEKEE (reference sequence). V gave up 5 bases and J gave up 5 bases, with 12 bases separating them. In DNA form, the CDR3 reads TGTGCCAGCAGGTCAGGGCTGGGAGATACGCAGTATTTT. It encodes CASRSGLGDTQYF.

This clonotype was seen a handful of times. The rearrangement uses TRBV7-3 and TRBJ2-3, with D possibly matching TRBD2 (6 bases). CDR3 size: 14 residues. Trimming removed 4 bases at V and 4 bases at J, with 12 bases between. The germline CDR1 and CDR2 sequences are SGHTA and FQGTGA. The CDR3 is CASSYRGLSDTQYF. The CDR3 DNA reads as TGTGCCAGCAGCTACCGGGGGTTATCAGATACGCAGTATTTT. The full variable domain, completed using reference TRBV7-3 and TRBJ2-3, is GAGVSQTPSNKVTEKGKYVELRCDPISGHTALYWYRQSLGQGPEFLIYFQGTGAADDSGLPNDRFFAVRPEGSVSTLKIQRTERGDSAVYLCASSYRGLSDTQYFGPGTRLTVL.

V is TRBV9 and J is TRBJ1-1; D may be TRBD1 (6 bases). CDR3 length: 14 residues. Trimming took 3 bases from V and 0 from J, leaving 9 bases between them. Germline CDR1 reads SGDLS; CDR2 reads YYNGEE. The CDR3: CASSGRGVNTEAFF. DNA for the CDR3: TGTGCCAGCAGCGGGAGGGGGGTGAACACTGAAGCTTTCTTT.

Many counts were recorded for this clonotype. The rearrangement links TRBV3-1 to TRBJ1-5; D gene unclear. The germline CDR1 and CDR2 sequences are LGHDT and YNNKEL (reference sequence). The germline V and J ends were trimmed by 1 base and 5 bases, with 12 bases remaining between them. This CDR3 is 15 amino acids long. CDR3 loop: CASSQGGNGHQPQHF. The CDR3, as DNA: TGTGCCAGCAGCCAAGGTGGGAATGGGCATCAGCCCCAGCATTTT.

The genes are TRBV28 and TRBJ2-7, with 8 bases fitting TRBD1. The V gene's germline CDR1 is MDHEN and CDR2 SYDVKM. CDR3 length equals 14 residues. V was clipped by 9 bases and J by 2 bases; unmatched bases: 9. The CDR3, as DNA: TGTGCCAGTCTCGAGGGACAGGAGACCTACGAGCAGTACTTC. This codes for CASLEGQETYEQYF.

This clonotype was detected many times. The chain carries TRBV12-3 or TRBV12-4 and TRBJ2-7; D unclear. The CDR3 length is 14 residues. V was cut by 3 bases and J by 2 bases, with 11 bases left in between. The CDR3 DNA reads as TGTGCCAGCAGTTTTACCGGCATTCCCTACGAGCAGTACTTC. It specifies CASSFTGIPYEQYF.

The chain uses TRBV20-1 and TRBJ2-1; 10 positions match TRBD2. Losses at the gene ends were 6 bases for V and 7 bases for J; bases not matched to a gene: 9. This CDR3 comprises 14 residues. Germline values: CDR1 DFQATT, CDR2 SNEGSKA (reference sequence). The CDR3 here is CSAHLAGAWNEQFF. Written as DNA, the CDR3 is TGCAGTGCGCATCTAGCGGGGGCATGGAATGAGCAGTTCTTC.

This sequence joins TRBV3-1 and TRBJ1-6, with a possible D match to TRBD1 (6 bases). The V and J ends lost 3 bases and 8 bases respectively, with 11 bases between them. The CDR3 contains 14 residues. Germline-derived CDR1 and CDR2 are LGHDT and YNNKEL (reference sequence). The CDR3 sequence: CASSQGADHSPLHF. As DNA, the CDR3 is TGTGCCAGCAGCCAGGGGGCCGACCATTCACCCCTCCACTTT. The full variable domain, its missing parts supplied by reference TRBV3-1 and TRBJ1-6, is DTAVSQTPKYLVTQMGNDKSIKCEQNLGHDTMYWYKQDSKKFLKIMFSYNNKELIINETVPNRFSPKSPDKAHLNLHINSLELGDSAVYFCASSQGADHSPLHFGNGTRLTVT.

This clonotype was detected a few times. This rearrangement joins TRBV12-3 or TRBV12-4 to TRBJ2-1; D remains unclear. The CDR3 length is 12 residues. The V gene lost 3 bases and the J gene lost 13 bases, with 13 bases spanning the gap. CDR3 in amino acids: CASSFATRYQFF. The CDR3 region has the DNA TGTGCCAGCAGTTTTGCCACGCGATATCAGTTCTTC.

This clonotype was counted many times. This sequence joins TRBV4-2 and TRBJ2-3; possibly TRBD1 or TRBD2 for D (5 bases each). Germline assignment: CDR1 LGHNA and CDR2 YNFKEQ. The CDR3 runs to 15 residues. V was cut by 1 base and J by 3 bases, with 11 bases left in between. In nucleotides, the CDR3 is TGTGCCAGCAGCCAAGGTGCCGGGGCTACAGATACGCAGTATTTT. This gives the protein CASSQGAGATDTQYF.

The table lists this clonotype with a few counts. V and J are TRBV10-3 and TRBJ2-5; 7 bases agree with TRBD1. The CDR3 extends over 16 amino acids. The junction had 11 bases not matched to a gene; V was cut back by 0 bases and J by 7 bases. Germline CDR1 ENHRY, CDR2 SYGVKD. CDR3 sequence (DNA): TGTGCCATCAGTGAGTCGGAAGGGGGCCTCCGTGGGACCCAGTACTTC. Amino acid sequence: CAISESEGGLRGTQYF.

This clonotype was counted a few times. This sequence joins TRBV11-2 and TRBJ2-3; D remains unclear. Germline CDR1 SGHAT, CDR2 FQNNGV. The CDR3 totals 11 residues. V shed 5 bases and J shed 10 bases, with 10 bases lying between them. Written as DNA, the CDR3 is TGTGCCAGCAGCCTCGCTAGTGCGCAGTATTTT. This encodes CASSLASAQYF.

This clonotype was seen at least ten times. The chain links TRBV3-1 to TRBJ2-5, with 10 nucleotides matching TRBD2. The V gene's germline CDR1 is LGHDT and CDR2 YNNKEL (reference sequence). With 4 bases clipped from V and 5 bases from J, the junction kept 4 bases outside the gene matches. The CDR3 extends over 14 amino acids. The CDR3, as DNA: TGTGCCAGCAGCCCCACTAGCGGGGCCGAGACCCAGTACTTC. Protein product: CASSPTSGAETQYF.

V is TRBV7-2 and J is TRBJ1-1; 8 bases map to TRBD1. Germline loops: CDR1 SGHTA, CDR2 FQGNSA. CDR3 size: 19 residues. Trimming removed 1 base from V and 0 bases from J; junction bases left unmatched: 13. Here the CDR3 reads CASSLVGSYGTGMNTEAFF. DNA of the CDR3: TGTGCCAGCAGCTTAGTCGGAAGCTATGGGACAGGTATGAACACTGAAGCTTTCTTT. Together with reference TRBV7-2 and TRBJ1-1, the CDR3 gives the full variable domain: GAGVSQSPSNKVTEKGKDVELRCDPISGHTALYWYRQSLGQGLEFLIYFQGNSAPDKSGLPSDRFSAERTGGSVSTLTIQRTQQEDSAVYLCASSLVGSYGTGMNTEAFFGQGTRLTVV.

This clonotype was detected a few times. The V and J genes are TRBV18 and TRBJ1-2, with D possibly TRBD1 on 6 matching bases. Trimming pared 0 bases from V and 0 bases from J, leaving 11 bases between. From germline, CDR1 is KGHSH and CDR2 LQKENI. CDR3 size: 16 residues. Written as DNA, the CDR3 is TGTGCCAGCTCACCACCGTACAGGGTGGCTAACTATGGCTACACCTTC. It is translated as CASSPPYRVANYGYTF.

The table lists this clonotype with a few counts. The chain carries TRBV6-2 or TRBV6-3 and TRBJ2-7, with D hard to call. The CDR3 runs 12 residues. Looked up from germline, CDR1 is MNHEY and CDR2 is SVGEGT. The V end was cut by 4 bases, the J end by 5 bases, with 9 bases between. The chain's CDR3 is CASSSRTDEQYF. CDR3 bases: TGTGCCAGCAGTTCTCGGACGGACGAGCAGTACTTC.

This clonotype was recorded many times. The chain couples TRBV11-2 to TRBJ1-3; D gene uncertain. The CDR3 covers 14 residues. The V gene lost 5 bases and the J gene lost 1 base, with 9 bases spanning the gap. Germline lookup yields CDR1 SGHAT and CDR2 FQNNGV. The CDR3 loop is CASSIARSGNTIYF. Written as DNA, the CDR3 is TGTGCCAGCAGCATAGCCAGATCTGGAAACACCATATATTTT.

The table lists this clonotype with a few counts. V usage is TRBV12-3 or TRBV12-4 and J usage is TRBJ1-1; no firm D call. The CDR3 extends over 9 amino acids. The V end was cut by 5 bases, the J end by 10 bases, with 5 bases between. This CDR3 reads CASSPGAFF. CDR3 nucleotides: TGTGCCAGCAGTCCCGGAGCTTTCTTT.

A few counts support this clonotype. The genes are TRBV4-1 and TRBJ1-5, with D unclear. The CDR3 sequence is 16 residues long. The germline V gene encodes CDR1 MGHRA and CDR2 YSYEKL. V shed 0 bases and J shed 2 bases, with 11 bases lying between them. The CDR3 coding sequence is TGCGCCAGCAGCCAAGAGGCCGGGAATGGCAATCAGCCCCAGCATTTT. Translating gives CASSQEAGNGNQPQHF.

This clonotype came up a few times. The rearrangement links TRBV20-1 to TRBJ2-2; 8 bases fit TRBD1. This CDR3 is built from 14 residues. The V and J ends lost 4 bases and 6 bases, in that order; junction bases with no gene match: 7. Per germline, CDR1 DFQATT and CDR2 SNEGSKA (reference sequence). DNA for the CDR3: TGCAGTGCTAAGATACCACAGGGGGCCGGGGAGCTGTTTTTT. Residues: CSAKIPQGAGELFF.

The rearrangement links TRBV18 to TRBJ1-5; no firm D call. The CDR3 length is 15 residues. The germline V gene encodes CDR1 KGHSH and CDR2 LQKENI. Trimming stripped 3 bases from V and 0 bases from J, with 9 bases between. CDR3 sequence reads: CASSPAAGSNQPQHF. Here the CDR3 DNA reads TGTGCCAGCTCACCCGCCGCAGGTAGCAATCAGCCCCAGCATTTT. Full variable domain (missing parts from reference TRBV18 and TRBJ1-5): NAGVMQNPRHLVRRRGQEARLRCSPMKGHSHVYWYRQLPEEGLKFMVYLQKENIIDESGMPKERFSAEFPKEGPSILRIQQVVRGDSAAYFCASSPAAGSNQPQHFGDGTRLSIL.

The sample holds a few counts of this clonotype. V gene TRBV18 combines with J gene TRBJ2-6; D perhaps matches TRBD1 (6 bases). V was shortened by 3 bases and J by 4 bases, with 10 bases between the two germline ends. There are 15 residues in the CDR3. Germline CDR1 reads KGHSH; CDR2 reads LQKENI. In DNA, the CDR3 is TGTGCCAGCTCACCGAGGGGGACAGGGGCCAACGTCCTGACTTTC. Amino acid sequence: CASSPRGTGANVLTF.

The V call is TRBV9, the J call TRBJ2-2; 11 bases are shared with TRBD2. The CDR3 has 19 residues. V trimming: 0 bases; J trimming: 4 bases; junction bases outside the gene matches: 11. Germline loops: CDR1 SGDLS, CDR2 YYNGEE. CDR3 in DNA: TGTGCCAGCAGCGTAGCTACTTCGACTAGCGGGGCGGTCACCGGGGAGCTGTTTTTT. The encoded protein is CASSVATSTSGAVTGELFF. The whole variable domain, filled in from reference TRBV9 and TRBJ2-2, reads DSGVTQTPKHLITATGQRVTLRCSPRSGDLSVYWYQQSLDQGLQFLIQYYNGEERAKGNILERFSAQQFPDLHSELNLSSLELGDSALYFCASSVATSTSGAVTGELFFGEGSRLTVL.